Shown below are 10 T cell receptor beta chains from a single sample sequenced in a study of cytomegalovirus exposure and HLA in healthy donors. Data came from immunoSEQ multiplex PCR; TCRdb stores just in-frame clones and leaves some out. Here the sample spans approximately 150,000 clones, about 87% being singletons. Sequencing was performed on PBMCs. Source of these receptors: a man aged 18 to 30 in good health and CMV-seropositive.

This clone occurred a few times. The chain uses TRBV11-2 and TRBJ2-5; a weak D match, TRBD2 (7 bases). CDR3 length equals 15 residues. Germline V gene sequence: CDR1 SGHAT, CDR2 FQNNGV. Trimming stripped 5 bases from V and 9 bases from J, with 22 bases between. For the CDR3, the DNA is TGTGCCAGCAGCCCATCGGGGGGCGGTGTCGGTGCCCAGTACTTC. This codes for CASSPSGGGVGAQYF.

The V call is TRBV19, the J call TRBJ2-7; 9 positions match TRBD1. The germline V gene encodes CDR1 LNHDA and CDR2 SQIVND (reference sequence). V lost 5 bases to trimming and J lost 4 bases; unmatched junction nucleotides: 3. This CDR3 is 13 amino acids long. CDR3 protein: CASSPGTGYEQYF. The CDR3 DNA follows: TGTGCCAGTAGTCCGGGGACAGGGTACGAGCAGTACTTC.

The chain joins TRBV28 to TRBJ1-5; TRBD1 aligns across 7 bases. The germline gives CDR1 MDHEN, CDR2 SYDVKM. V lost 5 bases, J lost 5 bases, and 6 bases stayed unmatched. CDR3 length equals 14 residues. Here the CDR3 DNA reads TGTGCCAGCAGTCTCGACAGGGACGATCAGCCCCAGCATTTT. This codes for CASSLDRDDQPQHF.

The rearrangement uses TRBV5-1 and TRBJ2-1, with 10 bases fitting TRBD2. CDR3 length equals 15 residues. V gave up 2 bases and J gave up 7 bases; unmatched junction bases: 6. The germline CDR1 and CDR2 sequences are SGHRS and YFSETQ. The DNA of the CDR3 is TGCGCCAGCAGCTTATCAGCGGGAGGGGGGAATGAGCAGTTCTTC. Encoded protein: CASSLSAGGGNEQFF. Supplemented by reference TRBV5-1 and TRBJ2-1, the full variable domain reads KAGVTQTPRYLIKTRGQQVTLSCSPISGHRSVSWYQQTPGQGLQFLFEYFSETQRNKGNFPGRFSGRQFSNSRSEMNVSTLELGDSALYLCASSLSAGGGNEQFFGPGTRLTVL.

V is TRBV7-9 and J is TRBJ2-5; 7 bases line up with TRBD2. V was clipped by 6 bases and J by 4 bases; unmatched bases: 5. Germline loops: CDR1 SEHNR, CDR2 FQNEAQ (reference sequence). The CDR3 covers 13 residues. This CDR3 is CASRGREAETQYF. CDR3 DNA sequence: TGTGCCAGCAGAGGACGGGAGGCAGAGACCCAGTACTTC. The whole variable domain, remainder taken from reference TRBV7-9 and TRBJ2-5, is DTGVSQNPRHKITKRGQNVTFRCDPISEHNRLYWYRQTLGQGPEFLTYFQNEAQLEKSRLLSDRFSAERPKGSFSTLEIQRTEQGDSAMYLCASRGREAETQYFGPGTRLLVL.

This clone has only a few counts. This chain links TRBV18 with TRBJ2-2, with D possibly being TRBD1 (6 bases). The CDR3 totals 16 residues. V was trimmed by 5 bases and J by 5 bases, leaving 18 bases between them. The germline gives CDR1 KGHSH, CDR2 LQKENI. Here the CDR3 DNA reads TGTGCCAGCTCATCTAACTCCGGGACACTTACCGGGGAGCTGTTTTTT. Translated: CASSSNSGTLTGELFF.

The rearrangement links TRBV7-9 to TRBJ1-4; 10 positions match TRBD1. The germline CDR1 and CDR2 sequences are SEHNR and FQNEAQ (reference sequence). Trimming at V came to 5 bases and at J to 7 bases, leaving 4 bases not matched to a gene. This CDR3 is 14 amino acids long. The CDR3, as DNA: TGTGCCAGCAGCGACGACAGGGGGCGTGAAAAACTGTTTTTT. Translated: CASSDDRGREKLFF.

V usage is TRBV19 and J usage is TRBJ1-5; D may be TRBD1 (5 bases). The germline V gene has CDR1 LNHDA and CDR2 SQIVND (reference sequence). Trimming removed 3 bases at V and 8 bases at J, with 8 bases between. CDR3 length: 12 amino acids. The CDR3 sequence: CASSIGGKPQHF. DNA for the CDR3: TGTGCCAGTAGTATTGGGGGGAAGCCCCAGCATTTT.

This sequence joins TRBV7-6 and TRBJ1-1; 11 bases agree with TRBD1. The CDR3 extends over 15 amino acids. Germline-derived CDR1 and CDR2 are SGHVS and FNYEAQ. V trimming: 5 bases; J trimming: 3 bases; junction bases outside the gene matches: 5. Here the CDR3 DNA reads TGTGCCAGCAGCCGAGGGACAGGGGGGTACACTGAAGCTTTCTTT. Amino acid sequence: CASSRGTGGYTEAFF.

The CDR3 DNA reads TGTGCCAGCAGGAGGGGACTAGCGGGCACAGATACGCAGTATTTT. Residues: CASRRGLAGTDTQYF. This chain links TRBV6-5 with TRBJ2-3; 11 bases align to TRBD2. The ends lost 6 bases at V and 1 base at J; junction bases unmatched: 3. CDR3 length: 15 residues. CDR1 and CDR2 (germline): MNHEY, SVGAGI.